Listed below are T cell receptor beta chains from one sample, sequenced in a study of cytotoxic CD8 clonotypes in ibrutinib-treated CLL. Method: immunoSEQ multiplex PCR; TCRdb's copy keeps in-frame clones and lacks some. This sample has fewer than 45,000 clones, with about 70% found just once. This specimen was PBMCs, taken at disease progression, from a patient treated with ibrutinib. All receptors derive from a human donor with chronic lymphocytic leukemia. Each CDR3 is given with its conserved first and last residue. Fields, in order: V gene, CDR3 length, clone size, CDR3 protein. Not every row has a clone size; where given, it reads once, few, many or a size class.

TRBV6-5 | 16 | NA | CASSYSRGRGREKLFF
TRBV15 | 16 | NA | CATSRSSRDYYNERFF
TRBV14 | 16 | NA | CASSPLGGSSYNEQFF
TRBV9 | 16 | NA | CASSVERTGAYNEQFF
TRBV30 | 11 | few | CAWTGADTQYF
TRBV6-1 | 14 | NA | CASRSAGTDEKLFF
TRBV7-8 | 14 | NA | CASSLGTRAYEQYF
TRBV19 | 15 | NA | CASSIDPRGGYEQYF
TRBV7-9 | 12 | NA | CASSAGHGELFF
TRBV27 | 14 | NA | CASSLGQGAYEQYF
TRBV7-7 | 13 | NA | CASSSRANTEAFF
TRBV21-1 | 13 | NA | CASSIWARNIQYF
TRBV5-1 | 14 | NA | CASSPDRGNTEAFF
TRBV18 | 15 | NA | CASSPPYDRVQSSTF
TRBV30 | 14 | NA | CACRNSTGYGEQYF
TRBV21-1 | 16 | NA | CASSDAGTATTLEAFF
TRBV6-1 | 14 | NA | CASTRGGILYEQYF
TRBV5-1 | 14 | NA | CASGPHRTNTEAFF
TRBV28 | 15 | NA | CASSSNRQGWGEQYF
TRBV7-9 | 14 | NA | CASSPDRVWTEAFF
TRBV11-2 | 17 | NA | CASSLGGFWGMGEKLFF
TRBV4-1 | 18 | NA | CASSQDKGGYGRGNEQFF
TRBV18 | 16 | few | CASSPAPSSGANVLTF
TRBV9 | 15 | NA | CASSPEGDSNQPQHF
TRBV5-8 | 16 | NA | CASRFRHNSSGNTIYF
TRBV10-3 | 11 | NA | CAIRGSYEQYF
TRBV5-4 | 14 | NA | CASSLDGRENEQFF
TRBV2 | 12 | once | CASKPVNTEAFF
TRBV2 | 13 | NA | CASSAGQGYGYTF
TRBV7-9 | 13 | NA | CASSLVTGNEQFF
TRBV27 | 13 | NA | CASRPRDRAPQYF
TRBV19 | 14 | NA | CASRSGGGSETQYF
TRBV5-4 | 15 | few | CASSLDSLTNSPLHF
TRBV28 | 15 | NA | CASSSVRFRYTEAFF
TRBV15 | 21 | NA | CATMSPRGDGLNPSSTDTQYF
TRBV7-9 | 14 | few | CASSPRDRVDEQYF
TRBV29-1 | 13 | NA | CSVEGPRASEQYF
TRBV28 | 14 | NA | CASIVGSLNTEAFF
TRBV29-1 | 10 | NA | CSADRAGYTF
TRBV7-3 | 12 | NA | CASSGYGDTQYF
TRBV19 | 16 | NA | CASSMDGSSGANVLTF
TRBV5-4 | 17 | NA | CASSPLKLAGPVNEQFF
TRBV9 | 14 | NA | CASSVGLVPETQYF
TRBV2 | 14 | NA | CASRIGVTNYGYTF
TRBV23-1 | 17 | NA | CASSRGSRDTPGNEQYF